Reported below is one T cell receptor (beta chain). Its antigen is as yet unknown. The authors reverse transcribed all of the isolated RNA, so sequencing captured expressed TCRB transcripts. Libraries were prepared by immunoSEQ multiplex PCR; TCRdb keeps only in-frame clonotypes and omits some of them. The table shows hundreds of thousands of clones, with roughly a tenth occurring only once. Sorting based on CD45RO/CCR7/CD25/CD127/CD95/CD27 separated CD4+ naive, central memory, regulatory and stem cell-like memory cells. Trimming pared 1 base from V and 0 bases from J, leaving 12 bases between. The CDR3 runs 16 residues. The germline gives CDR1 SGHTA, CDR2 FQGNSA. This sample is part of a study of beta chain features in type 1 diabetes. The study's findings and limits: For cells with high TCR expression, cDNA sequencing could yield over-representation. In every one of the four CD4+ subsets, TCRB CDR3s were moderately but significantly shorter in Type 1 diabetes patients. The naive, central memory and Treg TCRB repertoires of patients appeared to be more similar to one another than those of healthy donors.

What was sequenced was naive CD4+ T cells from blood. The TCR was taken from a man under 40 with type 1 diabetes. The rearrangement joins TRBV7-2 to TRBJ1-1, with TRBD1 as a possible D gene (5 bases). CDR3 in amino acids: CASSLGSSGMNTEAFF. CDR3 DNA: TGTGCCAGCAGCTTAGGCTCCTCAGGGATGAACACTGAAGCTTTCTTT.